This TCR beta chain was captured by sequencing in a study of OX40 agonist ivuxolimab in advanced cancers. Study-wide points: At 0.1 to 3.0 mg/kg and by week 6, clonal expansion occurred in CD4+ and CD8+ blood T cells.

Trimming removed 1 base from V and 0 bases from J, with 12 bases in between. The CDR3 has 17 residues. Germline V CDR1 and CDR2: SGHVS, FNYEAQ. The repertoire was sequenced with immunoSEQ multiplex PCR; TCRdb's copy has only in-frame clones and lacks some. The table has 35,000 to 40,000 clones, around 87% seen once. Notes on this clone: The antigen is undetermined.

The V call is TRBV7-6, the J call TRBJ2-2; unclear D gene. The sequencing used CD4+ or CD8+ T cells sorted from blood, collected in a trial of the OX40 agonist ivuxolimab. This sequence originates from an adult with an advanced solid tumor such as melanoma, head and neck, liver or kidney cancer. The CDR3 DNA reads as TGTGCCAGCAGCTTAGGAGGCTGGAAAACGAACACCGGGGAGCTGTTTTTT. It encodes CASSLGGWKTNTGELFF.